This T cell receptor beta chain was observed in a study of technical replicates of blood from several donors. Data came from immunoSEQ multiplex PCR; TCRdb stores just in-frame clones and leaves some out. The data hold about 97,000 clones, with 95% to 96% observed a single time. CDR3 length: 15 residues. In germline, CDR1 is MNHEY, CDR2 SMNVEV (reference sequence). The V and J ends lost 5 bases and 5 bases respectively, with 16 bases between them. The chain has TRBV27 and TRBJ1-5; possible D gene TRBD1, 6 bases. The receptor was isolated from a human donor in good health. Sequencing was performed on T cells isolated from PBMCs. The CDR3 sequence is CASSTNRERDQPQHF. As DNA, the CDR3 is TGTGCCAGCAGTACTAACAGGGAAAGAGATCAGCCCCAGCATTTT.